The T cell receptor beta chain under discussion was sequenced for a study of T cell responses to AZD1222 COVID-19 vaccine. Study-level points and caveats: Regions 160-218 and 743-854 held dominance among vaccine-associated CD4 TCRs, which spanned spike. Donor demographics were predominantly white British with a female majority; clonal diversity may be underestimated.

Sequenced by immunoSEQ multiplex PCR; TCRdb stores in-frame clones only, minus some. The repertoire has around 99,000 clones, around 91% of them found once; the top ten carry around 20%. Concerning this clone: The antigen is not known.

V was clipped by 10 bases and J by 3 bases, with 9 bases between them. Germline lookup yields CDR1 MGHDK and CDR2 SYGVNS. This CDR3 has 11 amino acids. The sequences come from peripheral blood, collected on day 0 of AZD1222 vaccination. This TCR was recovered from an adult in good health. J is TRBJ1-2 and V is TRBV25-1; tentatively, D is TRBD1 (5 bases). In nucleotides, the CDR3 is TGTGCCACTTCAGGGTACTATGGCTACACCTTC. Protein sequence: CATSGYYGYTF.